This note documents a single T cell receptor (beta chain) sequence. V shed 3 bases and J shed 1 base, with 10 bases lying between them. This CDR3 comprises 14 residues. The germline CDR1 and CDR2 sequences are SGHRS and YFSETQ. Clones were sequenced by immunoSEQ multiplex PCR, and TCRdb holds only the in-frame ones, with some missing. The table shows roughly 100,000 clones, with approximately 90% occurring only once. This sample was included in a study of control samples from healthy donors and cancer patients. The gene calls are TRBV5-1 and TRBJ1-1; D remains unclear. The specimen was blood. This receptor was identified in a woman aged 18-35 years in good health. In nucleotides, the CDR3 is TGCGCCAGCAGCTACGAACTCGGGAACACTGAAGCTTTCTTT. Translating gives CASSYELGNTEAFF. Together with reference TRBV5-1 and TRBJ1-1, the CDR3 gives the full variable domain: KAGVTQTPRYLIKTRGQQVTLSCSPISGHRSVSWYQQTPGQGLQFLFEYFSETQRNKGNFPGRFSGRQFSNSRSEMNVSTLELGDSALYLCASSYELGNTEAFFGQGTRLTVV.